One sample yielded the 32 T cell receptor beta chains listed below, sequenced in a study of control samples from healthy donors and cancer patients. Using immunoSEQ multiplex PCR, the repertoire was profiled, and TCRdb retains in-frame clones only, with some absent. This sample has 100,000 or so clones; roughly 86% occur once, and the top ten carry approximately 9.8%. The sample taken for sequencing was blood. The receptors derive from an older woman in good health.

This chain uses TRBV27 with TRBJ2-1; TRBD2 might be the D (7 bases). V was clipped by 5 bases and J by 0 bases, with 17 bases between them. The length of the CDR3 is 17 residues. CDR1 and CDR2 from the germline V gene are MNHEY and SMNVEV (reference sequence). CDR3: CASSPSKRGGSYNEQFF. In DNA form, the CDR3 reads TGTGCCAGCAGTCCCTCCAAAAGGGGGGGCTCCTACAATGAGCAGTTCTTC.

This sequence joins TRBV11-2 and TRBJ1-4, with D unresolved. V was shortened by 4 bases and J by 4 bases, with 7 bases between the two germline ends. The length of the CDR3 is 13 residues. The germline CDR1 and CDR2 sequences are SGHAT and FQNNGV. CDR3 nucleotide sequence: TGTGCCAGCAGCTCTCAGAGTAATGAAAAACTGTTTTTT. Amino acid sequence: CASSSQSNEKLFF.

This chain joins TRBV6-5 and TRBJ1-5; D remains ambiguous. Trimming took off 6 bases at V and 5 bases at J, with 11 bases between the two ends. Germline-derived CDR1 and CDR2 are MNHEY and SVGAGI. There are 13 residues in the CDR3. CDR3 residues: CASRDSIHQPQHF. Written as DNA, the CDR3 is TGTGCCAGCAGGGATAGTATACATCAGCCCCAGCATTTT.

This clone was observed a few times. The chain recombines TRBV10-3 with TRBJ1-4; no firm D call. The CDR3 sequence is 15 residues long. V was trimmed by 2 bases and J by 4 bases, leaving 11 bases between them. Per the germline V gene, CDR1 is ENHRY and CDR2 is SYGVKD. The CDR3 nucleotides read TGTGCCATCAGTGAGAGGTCGAACCTTAATGAAAAACTGTTTTTT. Protein sequence: CAISERSNLNEKLFF.

This chain uses TRBV5-6 with TRBJ2-1; the D is unclear. In germline, CDR1 is SGHDT, CDR2 YYEEEE. The ends were cut back, 3 bases at V and 2 bases at J, with 12 bases in the middle. This CDR3 comprises 15 residues. In nucleotides, the CDR3 is TGTGCCAGCAGCTCCCGATTCAGTCCCTACAATGAGCAGTTCTTC. It codes for CASSSRFSPYNEQFF. The complete variable domain, with remaining parts taken from reference TRBV5-6 and TRBJ2-1, reads DAGVTQSPTHLIKTRGQQVTLRCSPKSGHDTVSWYQQALGQGPQFIFQYYEEEERQRGNFPDRFSGHQFPNYSSELNVNALLLGDSALYLCASSSRFSPYNEQFFGPGTRLTVL.

This chain links TRBV7-9 with TRBJ1-4, with D possibly TRBD1 on 6 matching bases. This CDR3 spans 14 amino acids. CDR1 and CDR2 (germline): SEHNR, FQNEAQ (reference sequence). V was pared by 5 bases and J by 5 bases, with 12 bases between. In nucleotides, the CDR3 is TGTGCCAGCAGCCCAGACAGGTTAAATGAAAAACTGTTTTTT. This translates into CASSPDRLNEKLFF.

The rearrangement joins TRBV4-1 to TRBJ1-4; unclear D gene. Trimming pared 0 bases from V and 0 bases from J, leaving 8 bases between. This CDR3 is 16 amino acids long. Germline assignment: CDR1 MGHRA and CDR2 YSYEKL. The CDR3 DNA follows: TGCGCCAGCAGCCAAGATTCGACGGCAACTAATGAAAAACTGTTTTTT. As protein: CASSQDSTATNEKLFF.

The J gene is TRBJ2-3, the V gene TRBV6-1; D perhaps matches TRBD1 (6 bases). V lost 3 bases to trimming and J lost 0 bases, with 16 bases between them. The CDR3 runs 17 residues. Germline values: CDR1 MNHNS, CDR2 SASEGT. Here the CDR3 DNA reads TGTGCCAGCAGTGAGACAGGCGCTTCCTCTAGCACAGATACGCAGTATTTT. It translates to CASSETGASSSTDTQYF.

The chain combines TRBV27 with TRBJ1-2; D gene ambiguous. From germline, CDR1 is MNHEY and CDR2 SMNVEV (reference sequence). V was shortened by 6 bases and J by 2 bases, with 22 bases between the two germline ends. CDR3 length: 17 residues. The CDR3 DNA sequence: TGTGCCAGCAGCCGGATCCCGGGCCAGGCGATGAACTATGGCTACACCTTC. This gives the protein CASSRIPGQAMNYGYTF.

The rearrangement joins TRBV2 to TRBJ2-7, with D hard to call. Trimming left V 5 bases short and J 4 bases short, with 12 bases between. Germline lookup yields CDR1 SNHLY and CDR2 FYNNEI. The CDR3 is made up of 13 amino acids. CDR3 bases: TGTGCCAGCAGTAACTGGGCAGATTACGAGCAGTACTTC. It encodes CASSNWADYEQYF.

This clone was detected only once. The V and J genes are TRBV7-2 and TRBJ1-4; D is perhaps TRBD1 (6 bases). This CDR3 has 15 residues. V was pared by 5 bases and J by 0 bases, with 10 bases between. The V gene's germline CDR1 is SGHTA and CDR2 FQGNSA. CDR3 in amino acids: CASSVKGATNEKLFF. In DNA, the CDR3 is TGTGCCAGCAGCGTAAAGGGGGCAACTAATGAAAAACTGTTTTTT.

DNA for the CDR3: TGTGCCAGCAGTCGGGACGGAAAATATGGCTACACCTTC. Protein: CASSRDGKYGYTF. This chain connects TRBV3-1 (or the pseudogene TRBV3-2) to TRBJ1-2; maybe TRBD1 (5 bases). Trimming left V 6 bases short and J 5 bases short, with 13 bases between. Germline CDR1 and CDR2: LGHDT and YNNKEL (reference sequence). The CDR3 totals 13 residues.

The V and J genes are TRBV2 and TRBJ2-2, with D possibly called TRBD1 or TRBD2 (6 bases each). Per germline, CDR1 SNHLY and CDR2 FYNNEI. The CDR3 consists of 15 residues. V shed 6 bases and J shed 5 bases, with 16 bases lying between them. The CDR3 coding sequence is TGTGCCAGCAGGGAGGGGGGAGCGGAAACCGGGGAGCTGTTTTTT. This gives the protein CASREGGAETGELFF.

The chain employs TRBV5-1 and TRBJ2-1, with D perhaps TRBD2 (6 bases). CDR3 length equals 15 residues. V was pared by 4 bases and J by 3 bases, with 14 bases between. The V gene's germline CDR1 is SGHRS and CDR2 YFSETQ. The CDR3 coding sequence is TGCGCCAGCAGCGAAACGGGGGAGAGCTACAATGAGCAGTTCTTC. Encoded protein: CASSETGESYNEQFF.

The chain has TRBV3-1 (or the pseudogene TRBV3-2) and TRBJ2-3; D not certain. The V end was cut by 2 bases, the J end by 4 bases, with 4 bases between. The CDR3 contains 12 residues. Germline V gene sequence: CDR1 LGHDT, CDR2 YNNKEL (reference sequence). CDR3 sequence (DNA): TGTGCCAGCAGCCAACTCTCAGATACGCAGTATTTT. It encodes CASSQLSDTQYF.

The chain combines TRBV27 with TRBJ1-5; 9 nucleotides align to TRBD1. Germline assignment: CDR1 MNHEY and CDR2 SMNVEV (reference sequence). V was pared by 6 bases and J by 6 bases, with 6 bases of the junction left unmatched. The CDR3 covers 14 residues. CDR3 sequence reads: CASRGQGHGQPQHF. CDR3 DNA: TGTGCCAGCAGGGGACAGGGACACGGTCAGCCCCAGCATTTT.

Remarks on this clone: Sequence at one end of the junction differs from germline and may be a read error. The chain couples TRBV19 to TRBJ1-5; D possibly corresponds to TRBD1 (5 bases). The CDR3 length is 14 residues. Germline V lookup: CDR1 LNHDA, CDR2 SQIVND (reference sequence). CDR3 sequence (DNA): TGTGCCAGTAGTCCGGGACCGAAAAATCGGCCCCAGCATTTT. Translation gives CASSPGPKNRPQHF.

The gene calls are TRBV4-1 and TRBJ2-7; D perhaps matches TRBD1 (6 bases). CDR3 length equals 16 residues. Trimming left V 1 base short and J 3 bases short, with 16 bases between. Germline V CDR1 and CDR2: MGHRA, YSYEKL. The CDR3 sequence: CASSQGTLQGGYEQYF. The CDR3 DNA sequence: TGCGCCAGCAGCCAAGGAACGTTACAGGGCGGCTACGAGCAGTACTTC.

This clone is a singleton in its sample. The V gene is TRBV5-6, the J gene TRBJ2-7; D possibly corresponds to TRBD2 (5 bases). Germline V CDR1 and CDR2: SGHDT, YYEEEE. The CDR3 is 13 residues long. V shed 1 base and J shed 0 bases, with 5 bases lying between them. CDR3 sequence reads: CASSLLASYEQYF. In DNA form, the CDR3 reads TGTGCCAGCAGCTTGCTAGCCTCCTACGAGCAGTACTTC.

This clone has more than one count but fewer than ten. This chain joins TRBV19 and TRBJ1-1; TRBD1 agrees at 7 bases. Germline-derived CDR1 and CDR2 are LNHDA and SQIVND (reference sequence). V lost 4 bases and J lost 0; bases outside the gene matches: 17. The CDR3 has 19 amino acids. CDR3 sequence: CASSTKPGTETKMNTEAFF. CDR3 sequence (DNA): TGTGCCAGTAGTACTAAGCCCGGGACAGAGACAAAAATGAACACTGAAGCTTTCTTT.

The chain's CDR3 is CASSREGIGQGRETQYF. The DNA of the CDR3 is TGCGCCAGCAGCCGTGAGGGGATAGGACAGGGGCGGGAGACCCAGTACTTC. The chain couples TRBV4-1 to TRBJ2-5; 9 bases map to TRBD1. The CDR3 contains 17 residues. Germline loops: CDR1 MGHRA, CDR2 YSYEKL. J gave up 5 bases and V 4 bases, and 14 bases lay outside the gene matches.

This clone was seen more than once but under ten times. The chain uses TRBV6-1 and TRBJ2-1; the D call may be TRBD1 or TRBD2 (5 bases each). The CDR3 is 15 amino acids. In germline, CDR1 is MNHNS, CDR2 SASEGT. Trimming took off 3 bases at V and 0 bases at J, with 9 bases between the two ends. Here the CDR3 reads CASSDGASSYNEQFF. The CDR3 nucleotides read TGTGCCAGCAGTGACGGGGCTAGCTCCTACAATGAGCAGTTCTTC.

This chain uses TRBV12-2 with TRBJ2-6; the table's D call, TRBD1, was not checked against the DNA. TRBV12-2 constitutes a pseudogene. This CDR3 has 15 residues. This CDR3 reads CVSNNRGPGANVLTF. CDR3 bases: TGTGTCTCAAACAACAGGGGGCCTGGGGCCAACGTCCTGACTTTC.

J is TRBJ1-2 and V is TRBV29-1, with D possibly being TRBD1 (5 bases). Trimming stripped 3 bases from V and 4 bases from J, with 9 bases between. Germline CDR1 is SQVTM and CDR2 is ANQGSEA. CDR3 length: 12 amino acids. This CDR3 is CSVDRGGYGYTF. The CDR3 bases are TGCAGCGTTGATAGGGGCGGCTATGGCTACACCTTC.

The sample holds one count of this clone. CDR3 residues: CASSVSGGEADTQYF. Here the CDR3 DNA reads TGTGCCAGCAGCGTGTCCGGGGGGGAAGCAGATACGCAGTATTTT. The gene calls are TRBV9 and TRBJ2-3; 8 nucleotides line up with TRBD2. J lost 4 bases, V lost 2 bases, and 6 bases had no gene match. The length of the CDR3 is 15 residues. Germline lookup yields CDR1 SGDLS and CDR2 YYNGEE.

This chain uses TRBV11-3 with TRBJ2-2; TRBD1 agrees at 8 bases. With 4 bases clipped from V and 1 base from J, the junction kept 2 bases outside the gene matches. This CDR3 spans 15 amino acids. CDR1 and CDR2 (germline): SGHNT, YENEEA. This CDR3 reads CASSSGQGNTGELFF. The DNA of the CDR3 is TGTGCCAGCAGCTCAGGACAGGGGAACACCGGGGAGCTGTTTTTT.

V and J are TRBV19 and TRBJ2-5; tentatively, D is TRBD1 or TRBD2 (5 bases each). Germline assignment: CDR1 LNHDA and CDR2 SQIVND (reference sequence). Trimming removed 3 bases at V and 4 bases at J, with 15 bases between. This CDR3 has 15 amino acids. CDR3 DNA: TGTGCCAGTAGTATCTCTTCGGGACCGGGAGAGACCCAGTACTTC. Translating gives CASSISSGPGETQYF. Looking up the rest from reference TRBV19 and TRBJ2-5 gives the full variable domain: DGGITQSPKYLFRKEGQNVTLSCEQNLNHDAMYWYRQDPGQGLRLIYYSQIVNDFQKGDIAEGYSVSREKKESFPLTVTSAQKNPTAFYLCASSISSGPGETQYFGPGTRLLVL.

The chain links TRBV7-2 to TRBJ1-5; a weak D match, TRBD1 (5 bases). CDR3 length: 15 amino acids. The ends were cut back, 5 bases at V and 3 bases at J, with 14 bases in the middle. In germline, CDR1 is SGHTA, CDR2 FQGNSA. The CDR3 nucleotides are TGTGCCAGCAGCGCGGTGGCAGGGCCCAATCAGCCCCAGCATTTT. This codes for CASSAVAGPNQPQHF.

This chain connects TRBV2 to TRBJ2-1; D is ambiguous. V lost 10 bases to trimming and J lost 4 bases, with 8 bases between them. This CDR3 contains 11 residues. The germline V gene has CDR1 SNHLY and CDR2 FYNNEI. CDR3: CATSRYNEQFF. The CDR3 coding sequence is TGTGCCACCTCTAGGTACAATGAGCAGTTCTTC.

The chain recombines TRBV6-5 with TRBJ1-2; D not resolved. Trimming removed 0 bases from V and 7 bases from J, with 9 bases in between. The CDR3 consists of 13 residues. Germline loops: CDR1 MNHEY, CDR2 SVGAGI. CDR3 region: CASSYSIGRGYTF. The CDR3 coding sequence is TGTGCCAGCAGTTACTCGATCGGTCGTGGCTACACCTTC.

This chain links TRBV4-1 with TRBJ2-2, with D tentatively TRBD1 (5 bases). This CDR3 region has 14 residues. Trimming took 1 base from V and 5 from J, leaving 8 bases between them. Germline CDR1 MGHRA, CDR2 YSYEKL. In DNA form, the CDR3 reads TGCGCCAGCAGCCAAGTTTCAGGGACCGGGGAGCTGTTTTTT. Residues: CASSQVSGTGELFF.

The rearrangement links TRBV9 to TRBJ2-6; perhaps TRBD1 as D (5 bases). Trimming left V 3 bases short and J 4 bases short, with 11 bases between. This CDR3 region has 15 residues. Looked up from germline, CDR1 is SGDLS and CDR2 is YYNGEE. CDR3 amino acids: CASSETVAGANVLTF. CDR3 in DNA: TGTGCCAGCAGCGAGACAGTGGCGGGGGCCAACGTCCTGACTTTC.